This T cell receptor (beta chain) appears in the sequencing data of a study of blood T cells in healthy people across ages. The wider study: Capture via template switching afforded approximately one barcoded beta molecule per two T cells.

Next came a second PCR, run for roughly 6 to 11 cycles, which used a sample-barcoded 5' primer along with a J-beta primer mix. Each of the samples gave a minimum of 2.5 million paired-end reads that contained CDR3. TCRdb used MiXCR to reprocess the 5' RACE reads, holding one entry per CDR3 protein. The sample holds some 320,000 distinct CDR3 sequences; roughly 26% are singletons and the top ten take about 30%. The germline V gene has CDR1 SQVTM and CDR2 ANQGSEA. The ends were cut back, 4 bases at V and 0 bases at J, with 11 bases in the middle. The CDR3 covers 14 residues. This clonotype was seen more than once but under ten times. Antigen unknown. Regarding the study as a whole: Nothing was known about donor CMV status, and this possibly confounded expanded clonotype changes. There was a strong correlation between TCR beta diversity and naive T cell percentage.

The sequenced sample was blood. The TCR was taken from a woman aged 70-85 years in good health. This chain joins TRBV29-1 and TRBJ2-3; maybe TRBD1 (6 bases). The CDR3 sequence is CSVGVGASTDTQYF. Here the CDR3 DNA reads TGCAGCGTTGGGGTGGGGGCGAGCACAGATACGCAGTATTTT.